This T cell receptor (beta chain) is drawn from a study of vaccination effects on CD4 cells after COVID-19. The CDR3 spans 14 residues. V was clipped by 9 bases and J by 2 bases; unmatched bases: 6. CDR1 is LNHDA, CDR2 SQIVND, per germline (reference sequence). Prior to sequencing, the ViraFEST assay stimulated PBMC with viral peptide pools, which expanded the antigen-specific CD4+ T cells. At the end of less than 12 days of culture, CD4+ T cells were isolated. Two doses of BNT162b2 or mRNA-1273 vaccine were administered to participants. Cultures of roughly 2 million PBMC per well contained approximately 9.6 IU/ml IL-2 plus 10 ug/ml peptides. IL-2 medium was substituted for half the medium on days 3 and 7. On this clone itself: Its antigen is unknown.

Clones were read by immunoSEQ multiplex PCR, and TCRdb kept only the in-frame ones, dropping some. The profile shows 55,000 to 70,000 clones, roughly 76% of them singletons. The study's findings and limits: Late post-vaccination, clones induced by infection and those induced by vaccine underwent marked clonal contraction.

The source of this sequence is a human donor who received a COVID-19 vaccine. The sequencing here drew on CD4+ T cells from PBMCs cultured with HCoV-OC43 spike peptides, taken after COVID-19 vaccination. Subset given: HCoV-OC43 spike overlapping peptide pool stimulation. The rearrangement links TRBV19 to TRBJ2-2; TRBD1 aligns across 7 bases. The CDR3 spells CASSGQLNTGELFF. CDR3 nucleotide sequence: TGTGCCAGCTCGGGACAGTTAAACACCGGGGAGCTGTTTTTT.